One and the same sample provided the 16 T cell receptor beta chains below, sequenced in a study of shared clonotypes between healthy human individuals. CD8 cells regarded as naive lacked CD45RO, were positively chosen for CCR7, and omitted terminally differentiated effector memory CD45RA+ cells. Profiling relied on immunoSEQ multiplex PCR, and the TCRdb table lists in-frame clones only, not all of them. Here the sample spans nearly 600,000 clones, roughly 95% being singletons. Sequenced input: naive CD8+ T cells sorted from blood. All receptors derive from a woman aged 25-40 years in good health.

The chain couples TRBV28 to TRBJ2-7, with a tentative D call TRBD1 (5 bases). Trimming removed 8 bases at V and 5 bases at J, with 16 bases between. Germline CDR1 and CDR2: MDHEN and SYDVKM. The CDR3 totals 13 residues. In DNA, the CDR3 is TGTGCCAGCGTGTTTCAGGGAAGCGACGAGCAGTACTTC. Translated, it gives CASVFQGSDEQYF.

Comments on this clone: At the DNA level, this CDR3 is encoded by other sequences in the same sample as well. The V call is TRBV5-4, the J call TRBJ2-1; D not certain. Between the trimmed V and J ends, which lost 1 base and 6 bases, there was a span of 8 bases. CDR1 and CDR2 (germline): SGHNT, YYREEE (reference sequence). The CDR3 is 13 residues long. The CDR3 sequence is CASSLWVGNEQFF. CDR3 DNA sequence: TGTGCCAGCAGCTTGTGGGTCGGCAATGAGCAGTTCTTC.

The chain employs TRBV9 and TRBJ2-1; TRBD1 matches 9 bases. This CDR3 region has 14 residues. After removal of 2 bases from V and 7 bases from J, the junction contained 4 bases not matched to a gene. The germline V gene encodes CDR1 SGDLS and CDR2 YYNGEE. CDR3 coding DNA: TGTGCCAGCAGCGTCGGGACAGGGAGGAATGAGCAGTTCTTC. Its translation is CASSVGTGRNEQFF. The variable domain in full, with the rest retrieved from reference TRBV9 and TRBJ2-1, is DSGVTQTPKHLITATGQRVTLRCSPRSGDLSVYWYQQSLDQGLQFLIQYYNGEERAKGNILERFSAQQFPDLHSELNLSSLELGDSALYFCASSVGTGRNEQFFGPGTRLTVL.

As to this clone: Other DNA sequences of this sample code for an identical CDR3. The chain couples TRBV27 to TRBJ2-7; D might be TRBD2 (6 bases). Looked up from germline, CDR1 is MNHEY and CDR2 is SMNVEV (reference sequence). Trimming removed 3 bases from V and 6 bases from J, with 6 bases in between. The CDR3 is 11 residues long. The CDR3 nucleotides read TGTGCCAGCAGTTTGGGGGGCGAGCAGTACTTC. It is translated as CASSLGGEQYF.

The CDR3 protein is CSVEDRAGSSYEQYF. The CDR3 DNA follows: TGCAGCGTTGAAGATCGAGCGGGGAGCTCCTACGAGCAGTACTTC. The V call is TRBV29-1, the J call TRBJ2-7, with 7 bases identical to TRBD2. CDR1 and CDR2 from the germline V gene are SQVTM and ANQGSEA. The CDR3 runs to 15 residues. V gave up 0 bases and J gave up 0 bases; unmatched junction bases: 5.

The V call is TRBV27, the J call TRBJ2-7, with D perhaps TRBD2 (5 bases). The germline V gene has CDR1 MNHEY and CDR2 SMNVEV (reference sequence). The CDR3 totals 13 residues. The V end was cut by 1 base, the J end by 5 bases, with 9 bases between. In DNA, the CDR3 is TGTGCCAGCAGTTTATTGGCCGGGGACGAGCAGTACTTC. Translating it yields CASSLLAGDEQYF.

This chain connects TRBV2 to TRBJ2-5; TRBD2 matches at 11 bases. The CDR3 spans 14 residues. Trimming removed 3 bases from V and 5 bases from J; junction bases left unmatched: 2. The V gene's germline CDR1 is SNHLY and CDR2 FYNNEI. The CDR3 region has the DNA TGTGCCAGCAGTGAGACTAGCGGGATTGAGACCCAGTACTTC. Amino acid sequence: CASSETSGIETQYF.

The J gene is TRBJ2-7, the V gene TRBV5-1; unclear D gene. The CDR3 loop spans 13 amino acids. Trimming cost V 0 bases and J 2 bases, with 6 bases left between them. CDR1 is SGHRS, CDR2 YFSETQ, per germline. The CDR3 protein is CASSLGTTYEQYF. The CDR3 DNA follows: TGCGCCAGCAGCTTGGGGACCACCTACGAGCAGTACTTC.

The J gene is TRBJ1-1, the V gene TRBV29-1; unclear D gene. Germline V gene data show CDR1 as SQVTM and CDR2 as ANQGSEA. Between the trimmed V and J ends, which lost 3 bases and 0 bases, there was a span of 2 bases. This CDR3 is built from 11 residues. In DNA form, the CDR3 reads TGCAGCGTTGACATGAACACTGAAGCTTTCTTT. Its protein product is CSVDMNTEAFF.

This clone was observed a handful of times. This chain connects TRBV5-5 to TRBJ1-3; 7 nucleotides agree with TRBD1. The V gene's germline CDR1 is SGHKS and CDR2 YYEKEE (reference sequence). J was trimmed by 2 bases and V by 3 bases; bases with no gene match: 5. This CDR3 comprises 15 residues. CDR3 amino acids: CASSSGDSTGNTIYF. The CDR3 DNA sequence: TGTGCCAGCAGCTCTGGGGACAGTACTGGAAACACCATATATTTT.

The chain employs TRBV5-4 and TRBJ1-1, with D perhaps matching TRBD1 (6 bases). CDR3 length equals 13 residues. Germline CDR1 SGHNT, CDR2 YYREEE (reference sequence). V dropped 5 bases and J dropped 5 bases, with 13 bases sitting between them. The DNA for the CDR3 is TGTGCCAGCAGTAAGGGGGTGGGAACTGAAGCTTTCTTT. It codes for CASSKGVGTEAFF.

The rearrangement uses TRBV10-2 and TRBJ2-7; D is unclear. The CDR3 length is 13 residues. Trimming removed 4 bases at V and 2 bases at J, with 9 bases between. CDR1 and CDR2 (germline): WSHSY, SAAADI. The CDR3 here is CASSVDGPYEQYF. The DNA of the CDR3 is TGCGCCAGCAGTGTGGACGGACCCTACGAGCAGTACTTC.

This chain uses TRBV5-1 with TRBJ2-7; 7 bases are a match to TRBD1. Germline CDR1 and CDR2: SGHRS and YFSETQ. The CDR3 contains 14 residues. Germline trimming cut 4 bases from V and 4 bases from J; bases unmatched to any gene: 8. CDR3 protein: CASSPMDRLYEQYF. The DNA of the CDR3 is TGCGCCAGCAGCCCTATGGACAGGCTGTACGAGCAGTACTTC.

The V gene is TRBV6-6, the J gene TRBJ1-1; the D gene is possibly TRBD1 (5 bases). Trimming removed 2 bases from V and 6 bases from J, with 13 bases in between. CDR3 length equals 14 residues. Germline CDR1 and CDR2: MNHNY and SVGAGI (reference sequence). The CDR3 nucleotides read TGTGCCAGCAGTTACGGGATCACAGGAGCTGAAGCTTTCTTT. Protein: CASSYGITGAEAFF.

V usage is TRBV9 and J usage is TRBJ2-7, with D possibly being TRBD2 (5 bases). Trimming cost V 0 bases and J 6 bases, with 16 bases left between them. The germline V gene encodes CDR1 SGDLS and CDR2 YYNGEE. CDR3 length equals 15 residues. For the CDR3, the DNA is TGTGCCAGCAGCGTAGGGGCGGGTCCGGGCTCCGAGCAGTACTTC. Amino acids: CASSVGAGPGSEQYF.

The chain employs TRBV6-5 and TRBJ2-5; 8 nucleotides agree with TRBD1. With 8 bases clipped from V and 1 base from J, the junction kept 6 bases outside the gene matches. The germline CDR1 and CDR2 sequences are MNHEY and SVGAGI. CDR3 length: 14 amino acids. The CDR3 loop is CASAQGAVQETQYF. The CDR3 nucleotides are TGTGCCAGCGCCCAGGGGGCCGTCCAAGAGACCCAGTACTTC.